This T cell receptor beta chain was obtained from a study of T cell changes during pregnancy in multiple sclerosis. Here immunoSEQ multiplex PCR was the method, and the copy in TCRdb shows in-frame clones only, minus some. The repertoire has roughly 100,000 clones, 90% of them found once; the top ten carry roughly 0.79%. Deletions cut 7 bases from V and 0 bases from J, with 13 bases between. Germline assignment: CDR1 LNHDA and CDR2 SQIVND (reference sequence). The CDR3 loop spans 16 amino acids. This clone was detected once. The chain carries TRBV19 and TRBJ2-6; D call uncertain. This receptor was identified in a female donor in good health, enrolled as a control in a pregnancy study. This sample comprised peripheral blood, obtained in the second trimester of pregnancy. The CDR3 nucleotides read TGTGCCAGTATCCCGCGGAGTGGCTCTGGGGCCAACGTCCTGACTTTC. The encoded protein is CASIPRSGSGANVLTF.